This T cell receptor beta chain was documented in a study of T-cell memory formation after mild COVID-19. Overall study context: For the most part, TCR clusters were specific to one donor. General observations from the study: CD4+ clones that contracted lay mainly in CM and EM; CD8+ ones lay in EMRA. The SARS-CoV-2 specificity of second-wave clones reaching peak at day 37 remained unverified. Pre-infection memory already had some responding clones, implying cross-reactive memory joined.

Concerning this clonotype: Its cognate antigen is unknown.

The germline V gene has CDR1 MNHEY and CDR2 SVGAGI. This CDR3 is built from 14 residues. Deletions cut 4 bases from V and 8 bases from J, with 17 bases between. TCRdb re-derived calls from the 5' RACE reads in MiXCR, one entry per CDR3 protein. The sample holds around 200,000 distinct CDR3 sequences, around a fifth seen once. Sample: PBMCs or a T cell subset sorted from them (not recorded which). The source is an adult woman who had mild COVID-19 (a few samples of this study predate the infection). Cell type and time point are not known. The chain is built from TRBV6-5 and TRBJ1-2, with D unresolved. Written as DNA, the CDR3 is TGTGCCAGCAGTTCCGCGGACGGTCTGCGAGGCTACACCTTC. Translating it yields CASSSADGLRGYTF.